These T cell receptor beta chains were read from a single sample in a study of blood T cell repertoires in COVID-19. The repertoire was sequenced with immunoSEQ multiplex PCR; TCRdb's copy has only in-frame clones and lacks some. The table shows roughly 260,000 clones, with around 82% occurring only once. The sequencing input was peripheral blood. The receptor set was obtained from a woman aged 65 to 85 with acute or convalescent COVID-19. The CDR3 runs from the conserved cysteine through the conserved F or W. The order of the fields is J gene, V gene, D gene, clone size, CDR3 DNA, CDR3 protein. A D gene is named only where the DNA matches it firmly. For some rows the clone size is stated as once, few or many, or as a class when expanded; others skip it.

TRBJ1-1	TRBV5-1	-	-	TGCGCCAGCAGCTCTTTAAATACCCAGGACACTGAAGCTTTCTTT	CASSSLNTQDTEAFF
TRBJ1-1	TRBV6-4	-	-	TGTGCCAGCAGTGAGCTAAGGAACACTGAAGCTTTCTTT	CASSELRNTEAFF
TRBJ2-5	TRBV2	-	-	TGTGCCAGCAGTGAAGGGGCCGGGAGAGGAAACCAAGAGACCCAGTACTTC	CASSEGAGRGNQETQYF
TRBJ2-1	TRBV9	-	-	TGTGCCAGCAGCGTAGCCCCCATCTACAATGAGCAGTTCTTC	CASSVAPIYNEQFF
TRBJ2-2	TRBV6-2/TRBV6-3	-	-	TGTGCCAGCAGTTCCCTCGCAGGGCCCGAAAGGGTCGGGGAGCTGTTTTTT	CASSSLAGPERVGELFF
TRBJ1-1	TRBV5-1	TRBD1	-	TGCGCCAGCAGCGAGACAGGGCGGACTGAAGCTTTCTTT	CASSETGRTEAFF
TRBJ1-2	TRBV19	TRBD1	-	TGTGCCAGTAGTATCGGGACAGGGCGAGGCTACACCTTC	CASSIGTGRGYTF
TRBJ1-2	TRBV12-5	-	-	TGTGCTAGTGGTGTCCGGGACTACACCTTC	CASGVRDYTF
TRBJ2-2	TRBV28	-	-	TGTGCCAGCAGTTTACCGAGCGCCGGGGAGCTGTTTTTT	CASSLPSAGELFF
TRBJ1-4	TRBV19	TRBD1	-	TGTGCCAGCACCGGACCGGGACAGGGAGACGGAAAACTGTTTTTT	CASTGPGQGDGKLFF
TRBJ1-5	TRBV7-2	TRBD1	-	TGTGCCAGCAGCCCCCGGGACAGGGCGATTTTTGGCAATCAGCCCCAGCATTTT	CASSPRDRAIFGNQPQHF
TRBJ2-7	TRBV6-5	TRBD1	-	TGTGCCAGCACCGCGGACAGGGGCTCCTACGAGCAGTACTTC	CASTADRGSYEQYF
TRBJ2-7	TRBV28	TRBD1	few	TGTGCCAGCAGTTCCCAACGGGGGACAGGGGGCTACGAGCAGTACTTC	CASSSQRGTGGYEQYF
TRBJ1-2	TRBV6-5	-	-	TGTGCCAGCAGTTACTCGCTTTATCGGAGGGATTATGGCTACACCTTC	CASSYSLYRRDYGYTF
TRBJ1-5	TRBV6-5	-	-	TGTGCCAGCAGCTCCGACGGGAGGGGCCAGCCCCAGCATTTT	CASSSDGRGQPQHF
TRBJ2-5	TRBV3-1/TRBV3-2	-	-	TGTGCCAGCAGCCATTCAGGGGAGGAGACCCAGTACTTC	CASSHSGEETQYF
TRBJ1-1	TRBV11-3	-	-	TGTGCCAGCAGCATCGACACCTCTGGTGAAGCTTTCTTT	CASSIDTSGEAFF
TRBJ2-1	TRBV15	-	few	TGTGCCACCAGCAGAGGGGCGGCGGGCGCCTACAATGAGCAGTTCTTC	CATSRGAAGAYNEQFF
TRBJ2-5	TRBV27	-	-	TGTGCCAGCAGTTTATTGAGGCTCGAAGAGACCCAGTACTTC	CASSLLRLEETQYF
TRBJ1-4	TRBV6-1	-	-	TGTGCCAGCAGTGAAGGGGGGCTGAGAGAAAAACTGTTTTTT	CASSEGGLREKLFF
TRBJ2-1	TRBV25-1	TRBD2	-	TGTGCCAGCAGTGAAAACCCTCCACTAGCGGGGGACACCAATGAGCAGTTCTTC	CASSENPPLAGDTNEQFF
TRBJ2-7	TRBV5-1	TRBD1	-	TGCGCCAGCAGCGGGGGACAGGGGGGAACCTACGAGCAGTACTTC	CASSGGQGGTYEQYF
TRBJ1-1	TRBV28	TRBD1	few	TGTGCCAGCAGTTTGCCGGGACAGGGGGCGACTGAAGCTTTCTTT	CASSLPGQGATEAFF
TRBJ1-2	TRBV30	-	-	TGTGCCTCCAAAACACTGAGGCCCGGACAGACGTATGGCTACACCTTC	CASKTLRPGQTYGYTF
TRBJ1-5	TRBV6-6	-	-	TGTGCCAGCAGGCACGTTCAGGGCGGCAATCAGCCCCAGCATTTT	CASRHVQGGNQPQHF
TRBJ1-1	TRBV28	-	few	TGTGCCAGCAACCGTGGGGAGTACACTGAAGCTTTCTTT	CASNRGEYTEAFF
TRBJ1-3	TRBV6-5	-	few	TGTGCCAGCAGTTACGGGCAGTCCGGAAACACCATATATTTT	CASSYGQSGNTIYF
TRBJ1-2	TRBV10-2	-	-	TGCGCCAGCAGTGAGTCCCGGGGGACCTATGGCTACACCTTC	CASSESRGTYGYTF
TRBJ1-2	TRBV6-1	TRBD1	-	TGTGCCAGCAGTGAAGCCTTGACAGGGGGCGGTTCCTACTATGGCTACACCTTC	CASSEALTGGGSYYGYTF
TRBJ2-7	TRBV7-2	-	few	TGTGCCAGCAGCTCTCGGGACTTCAGCTACGAGCAGTACTTC	CASSSRDFSYEQYF
TRBJ1-1	TRBV7-9	-	-	TGTGCCAGCAGCTTTTTGGACAGATTGCGCACTGAAGCTTTCTTT	CASSFLDRLRTEAFF
TRBJ1-5	TRBV2	-	-	TGTGCCAGCAGTGAAAACAGCCTTAGCAATCAGCCCCAGCATTTT	CASSENSLSNQPQHF
TRBJ1-3	TRBV18	-	-	TGTGCCAGCTCAAATAAAGAGCCGGGACACTCTGGAAACACCATATATTTT	CASSNKEPGHSGNTIYF
TRBJ1-2	TRBV5-4	TRBD1	-	TGTGCCAGCAGCTTGGGGCAGGGGGGTCTGACTGGCTACACCTTC	CASSLGQGGLTGYTF
TRBJ2-1	TRBV7-9	TRBD1	-	TGTGCCAGCAGTACGGACAGGGGAGCCAATGAGCAGTTCTTC	CASSTDRGANEQFF
TRBJ1-5	TRBV7-2	-	-	TGTGCCAGCAGCGAGAATCACAGGGAGTGGCAGCCCCAGCATTTT	CASSENHREWQPQHF
TRBJ2-2	TRBV11-2	TRBD1	-	TGTGCCAGCAGTGGACAGGGTGGCGGGGAGCTGTTTTTT	CASSGQGGGELFF
TRBJ1-2	TRBV18	-	-	TGTGCCAGCTCACCTGAGAATGGCTACACCTTC	CASSPENGYTF
TRBJ2-1	TRBV9	TRBD2	-	TGTGCCAGCAGCGTAGGACTAGCGGGGAGCTCCTACAATGAGCAGTTCTTC	CASSVGLAGSSYNEQFF
TRBJ1-5	TRBV7-2	-	-	TGTGCCAGCAGCTTAGTGGGGGCTGTGGATCAGCCCCAGCATTTT	CASSLVGAVDQPQHF
TRBJ2-7	TRBV5-1	-	-	TGCGCCAGCAGTATCGACTCCCTGAGCTCCTACGAGCAGTACTTC	CASSIDSLSSYEQYF
TRBJ2-3	TRBV6-5	-	-	TGTGCCAGCGCCTCTGGGGGGGGCGAGCGGAGTACGCAGTATTTT	CASASGGGERSTQYF
TRBJ1-6	TRBV11-2	-	-	TGTGCCAGCAGTCAGGGGTCTAATTCACCCCTCCACTTT	CASSQGSNSPLHF
TRBJ2-7	TRBV9	-	few	TGTGCCAGCAGCGCCGGGATGAACTCCGTACGGATGTACTTC	CASSAGMNSVRMYF
TRBJ1-4	TRBV7-9	TRBD1	-	TGTGCCAGCAGTCCAGGGGGATCACGTCCGGGGAATGAAAAACTGTTTTTT	CASSPGGSRPGNEKLFF
TRBJ2-7	TRBV4-3	TRBD1	-	TGCGCCAGCAGCCGCCTCTGGACAGGCTCCTACGAGCAGTACTTC	CASSRLWTGSYEQYF
TRBJ1-5	TRBV27	-	-	TGTGCCAGCAGTTTAGGTTGGGAGGGCAATCAGCCCCAGCATTTT	CASSLGWEGNQPQHF
TRBJ2-3	TRBV5-1	TRBD2	few	TGCGCCAGCAGCCTTCGACTAGCGGGGGATAGCACAGATACGCAGTATTTT	CASSLRLAGDSTDTQYF